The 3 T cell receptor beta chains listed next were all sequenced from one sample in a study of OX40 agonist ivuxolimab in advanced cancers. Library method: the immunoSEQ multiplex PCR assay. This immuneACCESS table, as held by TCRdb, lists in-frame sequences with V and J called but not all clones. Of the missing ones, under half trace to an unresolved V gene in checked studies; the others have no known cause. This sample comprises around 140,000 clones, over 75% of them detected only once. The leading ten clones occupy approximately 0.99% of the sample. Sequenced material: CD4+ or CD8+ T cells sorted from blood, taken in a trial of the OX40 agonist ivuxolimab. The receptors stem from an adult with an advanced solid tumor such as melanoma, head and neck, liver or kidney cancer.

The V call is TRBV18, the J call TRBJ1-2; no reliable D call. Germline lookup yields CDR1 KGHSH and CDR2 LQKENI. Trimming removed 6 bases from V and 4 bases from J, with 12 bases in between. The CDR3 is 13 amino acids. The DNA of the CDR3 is TGTGCCAGCTCCTTCAAAGGAGGCTATGGCTACACCTTC. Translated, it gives CASSFKGGYGYTF.

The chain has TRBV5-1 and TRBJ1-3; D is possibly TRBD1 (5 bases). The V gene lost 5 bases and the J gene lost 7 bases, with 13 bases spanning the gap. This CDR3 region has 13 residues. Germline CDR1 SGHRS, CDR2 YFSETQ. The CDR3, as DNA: TGCGCCAGCAGACAAGTGGGGGACAACACCATATATTTT. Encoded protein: CASRQVGDNTIYF.

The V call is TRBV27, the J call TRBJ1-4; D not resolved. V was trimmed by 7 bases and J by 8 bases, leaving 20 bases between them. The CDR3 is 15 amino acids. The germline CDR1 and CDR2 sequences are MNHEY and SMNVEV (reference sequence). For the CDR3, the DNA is TGTGCCAGCACCTTGTATGGCACCCCGGGCGAAAAACTGTTTTTT. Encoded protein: CASTLYGTPGEKLFF.